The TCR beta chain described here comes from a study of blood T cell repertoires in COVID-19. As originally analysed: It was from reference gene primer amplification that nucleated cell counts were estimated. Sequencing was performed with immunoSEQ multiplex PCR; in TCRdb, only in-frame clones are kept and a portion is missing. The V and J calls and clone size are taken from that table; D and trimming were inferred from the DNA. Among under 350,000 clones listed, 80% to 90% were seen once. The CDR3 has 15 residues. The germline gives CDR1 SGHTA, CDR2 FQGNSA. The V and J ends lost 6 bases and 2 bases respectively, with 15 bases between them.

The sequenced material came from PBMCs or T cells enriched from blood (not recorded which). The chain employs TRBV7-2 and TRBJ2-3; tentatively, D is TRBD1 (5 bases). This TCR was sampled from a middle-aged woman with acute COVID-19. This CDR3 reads CASRETAMATDTQYF. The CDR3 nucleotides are TGTGCCAGCAGGGAGACAGCGATGGCCACAGATACGCAGTATTTT.